The rows below give T cell receptor beta chains drawn from one sample of a study of beta chain features in type 1 diabetes. Generated by immunoSEQ multiplex PCR, the TCRdb table keeps only in-frame clones and is missing some. Altogether hundreds of thousands of clones are present, around 15% being singletons, with the ten largest covering less than 0.04%. The material sequenced was naive CD4+ T cells from blood. The receptors were sampled from a man younger than 35 with type 1 diabetes. The CDR3 runs from the conserved cysteine through the conserved F or W. The D gene is left open where the match is weak. Some rows have no size entry. The others give once, few or many, or a class for an expanded clone.

j_call: TRBJ2-5
d_call: NA
v_call: TRBV7-8
clone_size: few
cdr3_nt: TGTGCCAGCAGCTTAAGGAGGGAGACCCAGTACTTC
cdr3_aa: CASSLRRETQYF

j_call: TRBJ2-6
d_call: NA
v_call: TRBV5-4
clone_size: NA
cdr3_nt: TGTGCCAGCAGCTTGTACTCTGGGGCCAACGTCCTGACTTTC
cdr3_aa: CASSLYSGANVLTF

j_call: TRBJ2-1
d_call: TRBD2
v_call: TRBV5-1
clone_size: few
cdr3_nt: TGCGCCAGCAGCTTGGGGCTAGCGGGATACCTTTCTACAATGGCGCAGTTCTTC
cdr3_aa: CASSLGLAGYLSTMAQFF

j_call: TRBJ2-1
d_call: TRBD2
v_call: TRBV7-3
clone_size: few
cdr3_nt: TGTGCCAGCAGCCCCCAACCCACTAGCGGGGGGGCAGGTGAGCAGTTCTTC
cdr3_aa: CASSPQPTSGGAGEQFF

j_call: TRBJ1-2
d_call: TRBD1
v_call: TRBV5-4
clone_size: few
cdr3_nt: TGTGCCAGCAGCTCCGGGACAGGTGATCATGGCTACACCTTC
cdr3_aa: CASSSGTGDHGYTF

j_call: TRBJ2-5
d_call: NA
v_call: TRBV7-2
clone_size: few
cdr3_nt: TGTGCCAGCAGCCGCCCCCGGAGCCAAGAGACCCAGTACTTC
cdr3_aa: CASSRPRSQETQYF

j_call: TRBJ2-1
d_call: TRBD2
v_call: TRBV10-3
clone_size: few
cdr3_nt: TGTGCCATCAGTGAGACTAGCGGGAGGACCTACAATGAGCAGTTCTTC
cdr3_aa: CAISETSGRTYNEQFF

j_call: TRBJ2-7
d_call: TRBD2
v_call: TRBV7-9
clone_size: few
cdr3_nt: TGTGCCAGCAGCTCCCCAAAACCCCCTAGCGGGCCCACCTACGAGCAGTACTTC
cdr3_aa: CASSSPKPPSGPTYEQYF

j_call: TRBJ2-3
d_call: NA
v_call: TRBV29-1
clone_size: NA
cdr3_nt: TGCAGCGCCTCCAGGGGAAGCAGCACAGATACGCAGTATTTT
cdr3_aa: CSASRGSSTDTQYF

j_call: TRBJ1-1
d_call: NA
v_call: TRBV9
clone_size: NA
cdr3_nt: TGTGCCAGCAGCGTAGGAGGCACGAACACTGAAGCTTTCTTT
cdr3_aa: CASSVGGTNTEAFF

j_call: TRBJ1-4
d_call: TRBD1
v_call: TRBV18
clone_size: NA
cdr3_nt: TGTGCCAGCTCACCAGCCCAGGGGGATGAAAAACTGTTTTTT
cdr3_aa: CASSPAQGDEKLFF

j_call: TRBJ2-5
d_call: TRBD1
v_call: TRBV7-7
clone_size: NA
cdr3_nt: TGTGCTAGCAGCCAGGGGACAGGGGGGTACCAAGAGACCCAGTACTTC
cdr3_aa: CASSQGTGGYQETQYF

j_call: TRBJ2-3
d_call: TRBD2
v_call: TRBV29-1
clone_size: few
cdr3_nt: TGCAGCGTTGACGGGACTAGCGGGGCCACAGATACGCAGTATTTT
cdr3_aa: CSVDGTSGATDTQYF

j_call: TRBJ2-7
d_call: NA
v_call: TRBV5-1
clone_size: few
cdr3_nt: TGCGCCAGCAGCTTGGGGAGGTACGAGCAGTACTTC
cdr3_aa: CASSLGRYEQYF

j_call: TRBJ2-3
d_call: TRBD1
v_call: TRBV7-2
clone_size: NA
cdr3_nt: TGTGCCAGCAGCCAAGACAGGGGCACAGATACGCAGTATTTT
cdr3_aa: CASSQDRGTDTQYF

j_call: TRBJ1-1
d_call: NA
v_call: TRBV30
clone_size: few
cdr3_nt: TGTGCCTGGGGACGGCAAATGAACACTGAAGCTTTCTTT
cdr3_aa: CAWGRQMNTEAFF

j_call: TRBJ2-5
d_call: NA
v_call: TRBV28
clone_size: few
cdr3_nt: TGTGCCAGCAGGCCTGCCCGTTTATGGACCCAGTACTTC
cdr3_aa: CASRPARLWTQYF

j_call: TRBJ2-3
d_call: NA
v_call: TRBV13
clone_size: NA
cdr3_nt: TGTGCCAGCAGCTTCGCACGCCTTAGCACAGATACGCAGTATTTT
cdr3_aa: CASSFARLSTDTQYF

j_call: TRBJ2-3
d_call: TRBD2
v_call: TRBV10-3
clone_size: NA
cdr3_nt: TGTGCCATCAGTGAGTCAATTAGCGGGTCCACAGATACGCAGTATTTT
cdr3_aa: CAISESISGSTDTQYF

j_call: TRBJ1-1
d_call: TRBD1
v_call: TRBV7-2
clone_size: NA
cdr3_nt: TGTGCCAGCATCTCCGGGACAGGGTTCACTGAAGCTTTCTTT
cdr3_aa: CASISGTGFTEAFF

j_call: TRBJ2-1
d_call: NA
v_call: TRBV28
clone_size: few
cdr3_nt: TGTGCCAGCAGTTTGGACGGAAGCAATGAGCAGTTCTTC
cdr3_aa: CASSLDGSNEQFF

j_call: TRBJ1-2
d_call: TRBD1
v_call: TRBV28
clone_size: NA
cdr3_nt: TGTGCCAGCAGTCACGCGGACAGGGTGGTGAACTATGGCTACACCTTC
cdr3_aa: CASSHADRVVNYGYTF

j_call: TRBJ2-2
d_call: TRBD1
v_call: TRBV29-1
clone_size: few
cdr3_nt: TGCAGCGTTGGGCCCGGGACCCAAGGGGGCTCAGTCACCGGGGAGCTGTTTTTT
cdr3_aa: CSVGPGTQGGSVTGELFF

j_call: TRBJ2-5
d_call: NA
v_call: TRBV4-1
clone_size: few
cdr3_nt: TGCGCCAGCAGCCGGGTGTACCAAGAGACCCAGTACTTC
cdr3_aa: CASSRVYQETQYF

j_call: TRBJ1-5
d_call: NA
v_call: TRBV30
clone_size: NA
cdr3_nt: TGTGCCTGGAGTGAGGCAGGGCATCAGCCCCAGCATTTT
cdr3_aa: CAWSEAGHQPQHF

j_call: TRBJ1-1
d_call: NA
v_call: TRBV4-1
clone_size: NA
cdr3_nt: TGCGCCAGCAGCCACTGGACAGCCAATCTGAACACTGAAGCTTTCTTT
cdr3_aa: CASSHWTANLNTEAFF

j_call: TRBJ2-7
d_call: NA
v_call: TRBV5-1
clone_size: NA
cdr3_nt: TGCGCCAGCAGCCCCGACCCTCTAGGAGCCTCCTACGAGCAGTACTTC
cdr3_aa: CASSPDPLGASYEQYF

j_call: TRBJ2-5
d_call: NA
v_call: TRBV28
clone_size: few
cdr3_nt: TGTGCCAGCAGTTTAACTTCAGGGCAAGAGACCCAGTACTTC
cdr3_aa: CASSLTSGQETQYF

j_call: TRBJ2-7
d_call: NA
v_call: TRBV7-2
clone_size: few
cdr3_nt: TGTGCCAGCAGCTTGGGGAACAGGTACGAGCAGTACTTC
cdr3_aa: CASSLGNRYEQYF

j_call: TRBJ2-1
d_call: NA
v_call: TRBV7-2
clone_size: NA
cdr3_nt: TGTGCCACATCAAGGGATTACAATGAGCAGTTCTTC
cdr3_aa: CATSRDYNEQFF

j_call: TRBJ1-4
d_call: TRBD1
v_call: TRBV4-1
clone_size: few
cdr3_nt: TGCGCCAGCAGCCAAGAAGGGGCCAGGGGGCATGAAAAACTGTTTTTT
cdr3_aa: CASSQEGARGHEKLFF

j_call: TRBJ2-7
d_call: NA
v_call: TRBV19
clone_size: few
cdr3_nt: TGTGCCAGTAGTATAGAGGGTTGGGAGAGACGAACTAGCTCCTACGAGCAGTACTTC
cdr3_aa: CASSIEGWERRTSSYEQYF

j_call: TRBJ2-7
d_call: NA
v_call: TRBV30
clone_size: NA
cdr3_nt: TGTGCCTGGAGTGTAGGTCCGGGCTCCTACGAGCAGTACTTC
cdr3_aa: CAWSVGPGSYEQYF

j_call: TRBJ1-6
d_call: NA
v_call: TRBV4-3
clone_size: few
cdr3_nt: TGCGCCAGCAGCCAAGACGATTCAGGGGTTTATCCCCTCCACTTT
cdr3_aa: CASSQDDSGVYPLHF

j_call: TRBJ2-7
d_call: NA
v_call: TRBV5-1
clone_size: few
cdr3_nt: TGCGCCAGCAGCTTGGCCCTAGGGGGGATCTACGAGCAGTACTTC
cdr3_aa: CASSLALGGIYEQYF

j_call: TRBJ2-7
d_call: TRBD1
v_call: TRBV28
clone_size: few
cdr3_nt: TGTGCCAGCGTTCAGGGACAGGGTCGGTACGAGCAGTACTTC
cdr3_aa: CASVQGQGRYEQYF

j_call: TRBJ1-1
d_call: NA
v_call: TRBV29-1
clone_size: NA
cdr3_nt: TGCAGCGTTGATAGCCCCAGCGGTGCTTTCTTT
cdr3_aa: CSVDSPSGAFF

j_call: TRBJ2-2
d_call: TRBD2
v_call: TRBV29-1
clone_size: NA
cdr3_nt: TGCAGCGCCTCAGGGGTCGGGACTAGCGGTTCACACGCGAACACCGGGGAGCTGTTTTTT
cdr3_aa: CSASGVGTSGSHANTGELFF

j_call: TRBJ1-2
d_call: NA
v_call: TRBV7-8
clone_size: few
cdr3_nt: TGTGCCAGCAGCTACGGGGATAATAGTGGCTTATATGGCTACACCTTC
cdr3_aa: CASSYGDNSGLYGYTF

j_call: TRBJ2-4
d_call: NA
v_call: TRBV7-2
clone_size: NA
cdr3_nt: TGTGCCAGCAGCTTAGGGGGGACCAAAAACATTCAGTACTTC
cdr3_aa: CASSLGGTKNIQYF

j_call: TRBJ2-6
d_call: NA
v_call: TRBV14
clone_size: few
cdr3_nt: TGTGCCAGCAGCCAATCAAGCTCTGGGGCCAACGTCCTGACTTTC
cdr3_aa: CASSQSSSGANVLTF

j_call: TRBJ1-4
d_call: TRBD1
v_call: TRBV2
clone_size: few
cdr3_nt: TGTGCCAGCAGTGGGGACAGGGGATGGGAAAAACTGTTTTTT
cdr3_aa: CASSGDRGWEKLFF

j_call: TRBJ1-4
d_call: NA
v_call: TRBV5-6
clone_size: few
cdr3_nt: TGTGCCAGCAGCTTTTTTGACAGGCTGAATGAAAAACTGTTTTTT
cdr3_aa: CASSFFDRLNEKLFF

j_call: TRBJ2-3
d_call: NA
v_call: TRBV5-1
clone_size: few
cdr3_nt: TGCGCCACCGCCCCGGCCGCACCAGATACGCAGTATTTT
cdr3_aa: CATAPAAPDTQYF

j_call: TRBJ2-3
d_call: NA
v_call: TRBV7-2
clone_size: few
cdr3_nt: TGTGCCAGCAGCTTCAAAGGCACAGATACGCAGTATTTT
cdr3_aa: CASSFKGTDTQYF

j_call: TRBJ2-1
d_call: TRBD1
v_call: TRBV5-1
clone_size: NA
cdr3_nt: TGCGCCAGCACTCGGGACAGGGGGCCGGTTGAGCAGTTCTTC
cdr3_aa: CASTRDRGPVEQFF

j_call: TRBJ1-1
d_call: NA
v_call: TRBV28
clone_size: NA
cdr3_nt: TGTGCCAGCAGTTTAGTGGACACTGAAGCTTTCTTT
cdr3_aa: CASSLVDTEAFF

j_call: TRBJ1-2
d_call: TRBD1
v_call: TRBV6-4
clone_size: NA
cdr3_nt: TGTGCCAGCAGTGACCGGACAGGGGATGGCTACACCTTC
cdr3_aa: CASSDRTGDGYTF

j_call: TRBJ1-1
d_call: NA
v_call: TRBV29-1
clone_size: few
cdr3_nt: TGCAGCGTCAGTTATCAGAACACTGAAGCTTTCTTT
cdr3_aa: CSVSYQNTEAFF

j_call: TRBJ2-5
d_call: NA
v_call: TRBV10-3
clone_size: many
cdr3_nt: TGTGCCATCAGTGGCTCCCTCCAGACCCAGTACTTC
cdr3_aa: CAISGSLQTQYF

j_call: TRBJ1-6
d_call: NA
v_call: TRBV30
clone_size: few
cdr3_nt: TGTGCCTGGACCCCCGGGGGTTCACCCCTCCACTTT
cdr3_aa: CAWTPGGSPLHF

j_call: TRBJ1-1
d_call: NA
v_call: TRBV7-2
clone_size: NA
cdr3_nt: TGTGCCAGCAGCCGTCGACAGATTAACACTGAAGCTTTCTTT
cdr3_aa: CASSRRQINTEAFF

j_call: TRBJ2-1
d_call: NA
v_call: TRBV7-2
clone_size: few
cdr3_nt: TGTGCCAGCAGCTTAGCTGAATACAATGAGCAGTTCTTC
cdr3_aa: CASSLAEYNEQFF

j_call: TRBJ2-1
d_call: TRBD2
v_call: TRBV5-4
clone_size: NA
cdr3_nt: TGTGCCAGCAGCTCCATCGCCGGGACTACCTACAATGAGCAGTTCTTC
cdr3_aa: CASSSIAGTTYNEQFF

j_call: TRBJ2-1
d_call: NA
v_call: TRBV6-1
clone_size: few
cdr3_nt: TGTGCCAGCATAAAGAGGGACCCTACAATGAGCGAGCAGTTCTTC
cdr3_aa: CASIKRDPTMSEQFF